Below, 11 T cell receptor beta chains from the same sample are listed, as sequenced in a study of blood T cell repertoires in COVID-19. This table comes from immunoSEQ multiplex PCR, and its TCRdb copy is limited to in-frame clones, with some not included. The data hold fewer than 250,000 clones, with around nine tenths observed a single time. The sequencing sample was made of peripheral blood. All receptors come from a woman aged 60-75 years who had recovered from COVID-19.

The chain carries TRBV11-1 and TRBJ2-7; D might be TRBD2 (5 bases). V lost 5 bases and J 3 bases, leaving 8 bases between the germline ends. The germline V gene encodes CDR1 SGHAT and CDR2 FQDESV (reference sequence). This CDR3 spans 12 amino acids. The CDR3 DNA is TGTGCCAGCAGCCAACTAGGCTACGAGCAGTACTTC. Amino acids: CASSQLGYEQYF.

The V and J genes are TRBV6-1 and TRBJ2-7, with 11 bases matching TRBD1. This CDR3 spans 15 amino acids. The germline V gene encodes CDR1 MNHNS and CDR2 SASEGT. The V gene end was trimmed by 3 bases and the J gene end by 5 bases; junction bases not matched to a gene: 6. The CDR3 protein is CASSDYGQGADEQYF. DNA of the CDR3: TGTGCCAGCAGTGATTACGGACAGGGGGCGGACGAGCAGTACTTC.

This chain joins TRBV27 and TRBJ2-2, with 10 bases that match TRBD1. J lost 4 bases, V lost 2 bases, and 4 bases had no gene match. CDR1 and CDR2 (germline): MNHEY, SMNVEV (reference sequence). The CDR3 runs 16 residues. The CDR3: CASSLRDRGTTGELFF. The CDR3 DNA sequence: TGTGCCAGCAGTTTACGGGACAGGGGTACCACCGGGGAGCTGTTTTTT.

The CDR3 is CASSGWQGDQPQHF. The CDR3 coding sequence is TGTGCCAGCAGTGGTTGGCAGGGGGACCAGCCCCAGCATTTT. The chain uses TRBV2 and TRBJ1-5; 7 bases are shared with TRBD1. Per germline, CDR1 SNHLY and CDR2 FYNNEI. With V trimmed by 4 bases and J by 7 bases, 7 bases remained unmatched. This CDR3 has 14 amino acids.

V usage is TRBV7-2 and J usage is TRBJ1-2; D is possibly TRBD1 (6 bases). V was pared by 3 bases and J by 4 bases, with 15 bases between. Germline V gives CDR1 SGHTA, CDR2 FQGNSA. The CDR3 extends over 15 amino acids. The CDR3 spells CASSFGTGMGYGYTF. The DNA of the CDR3 is TGTGCCAGCAGCTTCGGAACAGGGATGGGCTATGGCTACACCTTC. The whole variable domain, filled in from reference TRBV7-2 and TRBJ1-2, reads GAGVSQSPSNKVTEKGKDVELRCDPISGHTALYWYRQSLGQGLEFLIYFQGNSAPDKSGLPSDRFSAERTGGSVSTLTIQRTQQEDSAVYLCASSFGTGMGYGYTFGSGTRLTVV.

The genes are TRBV29-1 and TRBJ1-1; possible D gene TRBD1, 6 bases. This CDR3 contains 13 residues. Trimming stripped 1 base from V and 11 bases from J, with 17 bases between. The germline V gene encodes CDR1 SQVTM and CDR2 ANQGSEA. CDR3 DNA sequence: TGCAGCGTTGAAGGTACAGGGTATCCGGAGGCTTTCTTT. Translation gives CSVEGTGYPEAFF.

This chain connects TRBV27 to TRBJ2-1; 9 nucleotides line up with TRBD1. The CDR3 is made up of 16 amino acids. The germline CDR1 and CDR2 sequences are MNHEY and SMNVEV (reference sequence). V lost 4 bases, J lost 0 bases, and 4 bases stayed unmatched. CDR3 in DNA: TGTGCCAGCAGTTCCCCGGGACAGGGCTCCTACAATGAGCAGTTCTTC. It is translated as CASSSPGQGSYNEQFF.

The rearrangement uses TRBV9 and TRBJ2-2; 8 nucleotides align to TRBD2. The CDR3 covers 19 residues. Germline V CDR1 and CDR2: SGDLS, YYNGEE. With 0 bases clipped from V and 6 bases from J, the junction kept 16 bases outside the gene matches. The DNA for the CDR3 is TGTGCCAGCAGCGTAGAGAGGCTGTGGGGGACTAGAAGGCCCGGGGAGCTGTTTTTT. Translating it yields CASSVERLWGTRRPGELFF.

This chain connects TRBV28 to TRBJ1-5, with 7 bases matching TRBD1. The CDR3 sequence is 15 residues long. V shed 4 bases and J 2 bases; nucleotides not matched to a gene: 5. Germline lookup yields CDR1 MDHEN and CDR2 SYDVKM. The CDR3 here is CASSWLDRRNQPQHF. CDR3 in DNA: TGTGCCAGCAGTTGGCTGGACAGGCGCAATCAGCCCCAGCATTTT.

The chain uses TRBV3-1 (or the pseudogene TRBV3-2) and TRBJ2-7; a possible D gene is TRBD1 (5 bases). The germline CDR1 and CDR2 sequences are LGHDT and YNNKEL (reference sequence). Trimming removed 4 bases at V and 4 bases at J, with 11 bases between. CDR3 length: 13 residues. For the CDR3, the DNA is TGTGCCAGCAGCCCTCCGACAGAATACGAGCAGTACTTC. This translates into CASSPPTEYEQYF.

This rearrangement joins TRBV2 to TRBJ1-1, with TRBD1 matching over 12 bases. Trimming cost V 9 bases and J 10 bases; bases outside gene matches: 3. Germline CDR1 is SNHLY and CDR2 is FYNNEI. The CDR3 sequence is 11 residues long. The CDR3 DNA reads as TGTGCCAGGGGACAGGGGGCCGGAGCTTTCTTT. This encodes CARGQGAGAFF.